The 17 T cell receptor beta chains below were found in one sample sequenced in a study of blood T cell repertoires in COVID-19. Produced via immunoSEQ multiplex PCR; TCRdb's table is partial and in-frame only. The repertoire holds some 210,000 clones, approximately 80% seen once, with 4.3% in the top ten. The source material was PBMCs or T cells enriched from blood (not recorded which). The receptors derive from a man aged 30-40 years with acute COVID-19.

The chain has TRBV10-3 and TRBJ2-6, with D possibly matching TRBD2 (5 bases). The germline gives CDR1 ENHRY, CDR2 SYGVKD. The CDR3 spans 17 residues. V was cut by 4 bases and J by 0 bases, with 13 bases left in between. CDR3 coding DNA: TGTGCCATCAGTGGGCTAGGACTCCTCTCTGGGGCCAACGTCCTGACTTTC. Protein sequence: CAISGLGLLSGANVLTF.

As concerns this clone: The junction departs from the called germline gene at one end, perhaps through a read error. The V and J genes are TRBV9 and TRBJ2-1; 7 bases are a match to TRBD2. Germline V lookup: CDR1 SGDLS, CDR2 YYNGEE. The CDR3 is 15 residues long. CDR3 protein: CASSRGGDSSNEQFF. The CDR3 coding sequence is TGTGCCAGCAGCCGTGGGGGGGACTCCTCCAATGAGCAGTTCTTC.

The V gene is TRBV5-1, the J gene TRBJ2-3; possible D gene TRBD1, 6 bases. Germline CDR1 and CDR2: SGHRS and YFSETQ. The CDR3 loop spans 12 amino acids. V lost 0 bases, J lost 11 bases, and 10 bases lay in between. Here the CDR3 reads CASSLEQGGQYF. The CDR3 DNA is TGCGCCAGCAGCTTGGAACAGGGTGGGCAGTATTTT.

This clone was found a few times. CDR3 DNA: TGTGCCAGCAGCGGTACCGGGGGTGGTGGTAAACTGTTTTTT. This gives the protein CASSGTGGGGKLFF. The rearrangement uses TRBV9 and TRBJ1-4, with D possibly TRBD1 on 5 matching bases. Trimming stripped 3 bases from V and 11 bases from J, with 17 bases between. Germline values: CDR1 SGDLS, CDR2 YYNGEE. The CDR3 runs to 14 residues.

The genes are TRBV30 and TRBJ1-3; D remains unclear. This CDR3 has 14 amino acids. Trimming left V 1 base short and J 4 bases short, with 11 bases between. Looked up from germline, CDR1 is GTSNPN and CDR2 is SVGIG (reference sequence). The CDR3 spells CAWSAKQTGNTIYF. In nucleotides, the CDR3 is TGTGCCTGGAGTGCGAAACAGACAGGAAACACCATATATTTT.

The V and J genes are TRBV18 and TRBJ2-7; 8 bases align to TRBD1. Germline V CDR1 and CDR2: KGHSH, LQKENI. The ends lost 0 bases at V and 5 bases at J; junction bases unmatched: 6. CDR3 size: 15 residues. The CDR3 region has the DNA TGTGCCAGCTCACCACCGATGGCAGGGGGCAACGAGCAGTACTTC. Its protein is CASSPPMAGGNEQYF.

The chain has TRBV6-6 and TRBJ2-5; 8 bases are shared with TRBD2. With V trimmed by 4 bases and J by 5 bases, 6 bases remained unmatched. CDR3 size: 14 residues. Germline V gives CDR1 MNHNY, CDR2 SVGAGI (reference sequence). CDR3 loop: CASSFRGGRETQYF. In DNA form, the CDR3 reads TGTGCCAGCAGTTTCCGGGGGGGCCGCGAGACCCAGTACTTC.

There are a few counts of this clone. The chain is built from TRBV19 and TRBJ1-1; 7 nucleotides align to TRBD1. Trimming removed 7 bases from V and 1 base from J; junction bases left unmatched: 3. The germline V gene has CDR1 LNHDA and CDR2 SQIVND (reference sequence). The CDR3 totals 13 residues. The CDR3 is CASTGQKNTEAFF. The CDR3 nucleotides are TGTGCCAGTACGGGACAGAAGAACACTGAAGCTTTCTTT.

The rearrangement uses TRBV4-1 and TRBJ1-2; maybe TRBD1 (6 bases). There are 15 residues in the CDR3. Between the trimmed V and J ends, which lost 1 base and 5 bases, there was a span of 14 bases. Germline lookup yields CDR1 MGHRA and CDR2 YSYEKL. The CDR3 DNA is TGCGCCAGCAGCCAAGTGGGCGGGGGCGCGTATGGCTACACCTTC. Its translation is CASSQVGGGAYGYTF.

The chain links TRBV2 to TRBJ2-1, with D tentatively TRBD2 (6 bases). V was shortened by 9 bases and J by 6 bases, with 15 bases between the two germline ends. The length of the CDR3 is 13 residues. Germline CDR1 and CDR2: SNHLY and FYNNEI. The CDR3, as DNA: TGTGCCAGGGGGCTGGCGGGGACCAATGAGCAGTTCTTC. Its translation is CARGLAGTNEQFF.

CDR3 in DNA: TGCGCCAGCAGCATAGGGACAGGGTCACGGTGGACTGAAGCTTTCTTT. Residues: CASSIGTGSRWTEAFF. J is TRBJ1-1 and V is TRBV5-1, with TRBD1 matching 9 bases. CDR1 and CDR2 from the germline V gene are SGHRS and YFSETQ. CDR3 length: 16 amino acids. After removal of 4 bases from V and 5 bases from J, the junction contained 12 bases not matched to a gene.

CDR3 protein: CATGTVPSNTEAFF. In nucleotides, the CDR3 is TGTGCCACCGGGACAGTCCCGTCGAACACTGAAGCTTTCTTT. The V call is TRBV7-2, the J call TRBJ1-1; 7 bases match TRBD1. The CDR3 contains 14 residues. The V and J ends lost 10 bases and 1 base, in that order; junction bases with no gene match: 9. CDR1 and CDR2 (germline): SGHTA, FQGNSA.

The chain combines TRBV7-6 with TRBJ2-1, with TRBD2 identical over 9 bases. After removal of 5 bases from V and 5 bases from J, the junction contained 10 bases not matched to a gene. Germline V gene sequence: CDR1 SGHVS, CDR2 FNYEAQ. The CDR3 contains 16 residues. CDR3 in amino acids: CASSPGGGVGDNEQFF. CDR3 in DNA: TGTGCCAGCAGCCCCGGCGGGGGGGTAGGCGACAATGAGCAGTTCTTC.

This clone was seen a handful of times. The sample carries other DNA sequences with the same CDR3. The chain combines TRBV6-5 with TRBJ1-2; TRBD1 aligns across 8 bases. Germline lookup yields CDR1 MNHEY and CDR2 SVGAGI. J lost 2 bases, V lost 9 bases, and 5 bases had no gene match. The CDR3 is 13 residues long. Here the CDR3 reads CASSRQGNYGYTF. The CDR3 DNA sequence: TGTGCCAGTTCCCGACAGGGGAACTATGGCTACACCTTC.

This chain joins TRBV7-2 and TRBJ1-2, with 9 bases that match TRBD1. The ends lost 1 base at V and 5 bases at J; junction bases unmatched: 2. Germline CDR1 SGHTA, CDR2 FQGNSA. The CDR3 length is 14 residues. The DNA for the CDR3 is TGTGCCAGCAGCTTAGGACAGGGGGGATATGGCTACACCTTC. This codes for CASSLGQGGYGYTF.

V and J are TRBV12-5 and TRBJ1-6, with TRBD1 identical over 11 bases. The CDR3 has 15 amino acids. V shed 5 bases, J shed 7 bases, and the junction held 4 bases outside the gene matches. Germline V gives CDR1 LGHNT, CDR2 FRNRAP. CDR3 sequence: CASGPGQGANSPLHF. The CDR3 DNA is TGTGCTAGTGGTCCCGGACAGGGGGCCAATTCACCCCTCCACTTT.

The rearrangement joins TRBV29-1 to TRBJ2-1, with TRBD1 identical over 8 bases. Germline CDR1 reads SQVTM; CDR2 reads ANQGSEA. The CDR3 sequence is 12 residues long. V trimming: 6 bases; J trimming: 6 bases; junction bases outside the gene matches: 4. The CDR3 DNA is TGCAGCGTCAAAACAGGGGGCAATGAGCAGTTCTTC. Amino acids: CSVKTGGNEQFF.